This TCR beta chain is from a study of shared clonotypes between healthy human individuals. In the study overall: For every donor, three CD4 naive, three CD4 memory, two CD8 naive and one CD8 memory plates were used.

About this clone: Its target is unknown.

The protocol was immunoSEQ multiplex PCR, while the TCRdb copy is restricted to in-frame clones and leaves out a portion. This table holds approximately 500,000 clones, less than 96% found once. V shed 4 bases, J shed 7 bases, and the junction held 8 bases outside the gene matches. Germline CDR1 is SGHRS and CDR2 is YFSETQ. The CDR3 has 13 amino acids. Notes on the study in general: The study found 4.5% to 5% of naive CD4 clonotypes shared across a few donors. Non-shared clonotypes had lower generation probabilities than clonotypes shared by all four sorted-subset donors.

The TCR originated in a woman aged 25 to 39 in good health. J is TRBJ2-7 and V is TRBV5-1; 7 nucleotides agree with TRBD2. The sample consisted of naive CD4+ T cells sorted from blood. Subset given: CD45RA+ positively selected. The CDR3 reads CASSPRESGEQYF. The CDR3 bases are TGCGCCAGCAGCCCGCGGGAGAGTGGGGAGCAGTACTTC. Complete variable domain (other parts from reference TRBV5-1 and TRBJ2-7): KAGVTQTPRYLIKTRGQQVTLSCSPISGHRSVSWYQQTPGQGLQFLFEYFSETQRNKGNFPGRFSGRQFSNSRSEMNVSTLELGDSALYLCASSPRESGEQYFGPGTRLTVT.